This passage covers 15 T cell receptor beta chains from one sample sequenced in a study of T cells after yellow fever vaccination (dated by TCRdb to the late 2010s). The meaning of the sample's treatment or condition label: live attenuated yellow fever vaccine strain. Receptor libraries were prepared by 5' RACE. TCRdb shows the sequencer as Illumina NovaSeq 6000. In-frame beta chains were kept once TCRdb had trimmed the public reads at Q25 with fastp and called clones with MiXCR. Merged by CDR3 protein, the rows form single entries marked with the most common genes and DNA. Across this sample there are hundreds of thousands of distinct CDR3 sequences, with under 20% seen only once. Around 17% of the sample is held by the ten biggest clonotypes. The sample in question was PBMCs, obtained before the yellow fever booster vaccination. The receptor source for this set is a man younger than 30 who received the YFV17D yellow fever vaccine.

The chain recombines TRBV4-3 with TRBJ1-3; the D gene is possibly TRBD1 (5 bases). This CDR3 is 19 amino acids long. Germline V gene data show CDR1 as LGHNA and CDR2 as YSLEER. V lost 0 bases to trimming and J lost 0 bases, with 18 bases between them. CDR3 coding DNA: TGCGCCAGCAGCCAAGACGGTGGGCCAGGGCGCCTCTCTGGAAACACCATATATTTT. Encoded protein: CASSQDGGPGRLSGNTIYF.

CDR3 sequence reads: CATGEDTDTQYF. DNA of the CDR3: TGTGCCACCGGGGAGGACACAGATACGCAGTATTTT. The rearrangement uses TRBV15 and TRBJ2-3; a weak D match, TRBD2 (6 bases). Trimming removed 8 bases at V and 2 bases at J, with 8 bases between. The CDR3 sequence is 12 residues long. Germline V gives CDR1 LNHNV, CDR2 YYDKDF (reference sequence).

This clonotype was found a few times. The rearrangement uses TRBV11-2 and TRBJ2-5, with a tentative D call TRBD1 (5 bases). Germline CDR1 and CDR2: SGHAT and FQNNGV. Trimming removed 5 bases from V and 4 bases from J, with 11 bases in between. This CDR3 is 13 amino acids long. The CDR3 is CASSQGPLETQYF. The CDR3 DNA follows: TGTGCCAGCAGCCAGGGCCCACTAGAGACCCAGTACTTC.

The chain recombines TRBV10-2 with TRBJ1-6; 7 bases are a match to TRBD1. The V and J ends lost 6 bases and 2 bases, in that order; junction bases with no gene match: 16. The CDR3 contains 19 residues. Germline CDR1 and CDR2: WSHSY and SAAADI. CDR3 in amino acids: CASSPRQGQRGAYNSPLHF. The CDR3 DNA reads TGCGCCAGCAGCCCGAGACAGGGTCAGAGAGGGGCCTATAATTCACCCCTCCACTTT.

The table lists this clonotype with many counts. The CDR3 bases are TGCAGTGCCCACGGACAGGGGGCGGGAGGCGAAAAACTGTTTTTT. Translation: CSAHGQGAGGEKLFF. This rearrangement joins TRBV20-1 to TRBJ1-4; 11 bases line up with TRBD1. Germline lookup yields CDR1 DFQATT and CDR2 SNEGSKA (reference sequence). V shed 6 bases and J 8 bases; nucleotides not matched to a gene: 11. The CDR3 is made up of 15 amino acids.

This clonotype was recorded at least ten times. The chain uses TRBV5-5 and TRBJ2-5; possibly TRBD2 for D (6 bases). The CDR3 is 14 amino acids. Germline V gene sequence: CDR1 SGHKS, CDR2 YYEKEE (reference sequence). Trimming pared 2 bases from V and 3 bases from J, leaving 11 bases between. The CDR3 loop reads CASSLGGWEETQYF. The CDR3 DNA follows: TGTGCCAGCAGCTTAGGAGGGTGGGAAGAGACCCAGTACTTC. Variable domain in full (rest from reference TRBV5-5 and TRBJ2-5): DAGVTQSPTHLIKTRGQQVTLRCSPISGHKSVSWYQQVLGQGPQFIFQYYEKEERGRGNFPDRFSARQFPNYSSELNVNALLLGDSALYLCASSLGGWEETQYFGPGTRLLVL.

Only a few counts were recorded for this clonotype. The junction differs from germline at one of its ends, possibly a read error. V usage is TRBV29-1 and J usage is TRBJ2-7, with a tentative D call TRBD1 (6 bases). This CDR3 has 13 amino acids. Germline V gives CDR1 SQVTM, CDR2 ANQGSEA. CDR3 sequence (DNA): TGCAGCGTAGAAGACAGGCGCTCCTACGAGCAGTACTTC. It is translated as CSVEDRRSYEQYF.

The rearrangement joins TRBV9 to TRBJ1-1, with D uncertain. CDR1 is SGDLS, CDR2 YYNGEE, per germline. The CDR3 length is 14 residues. The ends were cut back, 3 bases at V and 5 bases at J, with 14 bases in the middle. The CDR3, as DNA: TGTGCCAGCAGCGAGGACGGTACAGAAACTGAAGCTTTCTTT. Amino acids: CASSEDGTETEAFF.

This clonotype appeared a few times. The J gene is TRBJ1-1, the V gene TRBV4-3; possibly TRBD1 for D (5 bases). From germline, CDR1 is LGHNA and CDR2 YSLEER. V lost 0 bases and J lost 0, with 14 bases in between. The CDR3 runs 17 residues. As DNA, the CDR3 is TGCGCCAGCAGCCAAGATTTATCAGGGATGATGAACACTGAAGCTTTCTTT. Amino acids: CASSQDLSGMMNTEAFF.

The chain is built from TRBV7-2 and TRBJ2-2; D possibly corresponds to TRBD2 (7 bases). Trimming cost V 0 bases and J 7 bases, with 12 bases left between them. The CDR3 extends over 15 amino acids. Germline V gives CDR1 SGHTA, CDR2 FQGNSA. DNA for the CDR3: TGTGCCAGCAGCTTAGCGGGGGGGGCCCTCGGGGAGCTGTTTTTT. Its translation is CASSLAGGALGELFF.

The V call is TRBV28, the J call TRBJ2-1, with TRBD2 matching 7 bases. The germline gives CDR1 MDHEN, CDR2 SYDVKM. The junction had 9 bases not matched to a gene; V was cut back by 5 bases and J by 8 bases. The CDR3 sequence is 14 residues long. CDR3 nucleotides: TGTGCCAGCAGTGTCCAGACTAGCAGGCATGAGCAGTTCTTC. It translates to CASSVQTSRHEQFF.

CDR3 nucleotide sequence: TGTGCCAGCAGTTACTCGACCCGGGGGTATCCGTTCTTC. The encoded protein is CASSYSTRGYPFF. This chain joins TRBV6-2 or TRBV6-3 and TRBJ2-1, with D possibly matching TRBD2 (6 bases). Germline CDR1 MNHEY, CDR2 SVGEGT. This CDR3 has 13 amino acids. Trimming removed 0 bases at V and 15 bases at J, with 15 bases between.

This clonotype turned up a few times. The rearrangement links TRBV6-1 to TRBJ1-1, with D hard to call. CDR1 and CDR2 from the germline V gene are MNHNS and SASEGT. V lost 4 bases and J 0 bases, leaving 3 bases between the germline ends. The CDR3 has 12 residues. The CDR3 DNA reads as TGTGCCAGCAGTGTTATGAACACTGAAGCTTTCTTT. Translating gives CASSVMNTEAFF.

This clonotype has only a few counts. V gene TRBV20-1 combines with J gene TRBJ2-5; perhaps D is TRBD1 or TRBD2 (5 bases each). In germline, CDR1 is DFQATT, CDR2 SNEGSKA (reference sequence). CDR3 length: 16 residues. V dropped 0 bases and J dropped 4 bases, with 18 bases sitting between them. CDR3 protein: CSARDSPGRGPETQYF. DNA of the CDR3: TGCAGTGCTAGAGATTCCCCCGGTCGGGGCCCAGAGACCCAGTACTTC.

There are a few counts of this clonotype. This sequence joins TRBV27 and TRBJ1-2; D is ambiguous. Germline CDR1 reads MNHEY; CDR2 reads SMNVEV (reference sequence). Deletions cut 0 bases from V and 8 bases from J, with 10 bases between. The CDR3 sequence is 13 residues long. CDR3 in amino acids: CASSLSGLQGYTF. In DNA, the CDR3 is TGTGCCAGCAGTTTATCCGGGCTGCAGGGCTACACCTTC.